What follows describes a single TCR beta chain. What it binds is not known. Trimming took off 5 bases at V and 6 bases at J, with 19 bases between the two ends. CDR1 is SGHTA and CDR2 is FQGNSA in the germline V gene. The CDR3 consists of 16 residues. Here immunoSEQ multiplex PCR was the method, and the copy in TCRdb shows in-frame clones only, minus some. The sample lists about 86,000 clones, roughly 90% occurring once. This sample was taken from a study of T cell responses to AZD1222 COVID-19 vaccine. Study conclusions and caveats: Seropositive at baseline were only 5 to 7 AZD1222 recipients. All repertoire sampling was performed exclusively after the peak T cell response. Spike as a whole was targeted by vaccine-associated CD4 TCRs, dominant at 160-218 and 743-854. Close to half of spike-specific TCRs reportedly recognize unmutated variant regions.

The genes are TRBV7-2 and TRBJ2-2, with D possibly being TRBD2 (5 bases). This sequence was found in an adult in good health. Sequencing was performed on peripheral blood, taken on day 0 of AZD1222 vaccination. Written as DNA, the CDR3 is TGTGCCAGCAGCGATTACATCCGCAACGGGGCCGGGGAGCTGTTTTTT. Translating it yields CASSDYIRNGAGELFF.